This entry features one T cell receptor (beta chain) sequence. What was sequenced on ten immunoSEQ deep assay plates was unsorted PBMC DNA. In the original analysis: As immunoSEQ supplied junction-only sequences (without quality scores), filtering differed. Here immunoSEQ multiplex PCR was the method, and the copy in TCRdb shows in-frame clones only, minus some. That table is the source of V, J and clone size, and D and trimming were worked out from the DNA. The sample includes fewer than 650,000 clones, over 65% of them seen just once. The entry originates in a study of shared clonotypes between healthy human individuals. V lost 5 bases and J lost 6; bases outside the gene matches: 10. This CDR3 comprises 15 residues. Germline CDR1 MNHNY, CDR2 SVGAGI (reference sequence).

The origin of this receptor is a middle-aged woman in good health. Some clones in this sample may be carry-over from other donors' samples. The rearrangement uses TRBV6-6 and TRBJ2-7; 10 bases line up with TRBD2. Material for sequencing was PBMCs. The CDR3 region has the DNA TGTGCCAGCAGTCCCTCTAGCGGGAGATCTGGCGAGCAGTACTTC. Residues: CASSPSSGRSGEQYF.